The sequence of this T cell receptor beta chain was determined in a study of graft-versus-host responses after intestinal transplantation. Whole-study findings and limits: There was an association between peak levels of circulating GvH clones and early post-transplant HvG declines. Recipient-marrow GvH clones were detected, some having first appeared in ileum or blood.

In regard to this clone: Its antigen is not identified.

Assay used: immunoSEQ multiplex PCR; TCRdb lists only in-frame clones, some missing. Of some 86,000 clones in the sample, about nine tenths were seen once. The ends lost 2 bases at V and 10 bases at J; junction bases unmatched: 5. The CDR3 is made up of 14 amino acids. Germline assignment: CDR1 SGHNT and CDR2 YYREEE (reference sequence). This specimen was unstimulated CD4+ T cells sorted from spleen or lymph node cells, taken before transplant. The chain joins TRBV5-4 to TRBJ1-4, with 10 bases fitting TRBD1. This TCR derives from a human donor who was the organ donor for an intestinal transplant. The CDR3 region is CASSFDRGPGKLFF. The CDR3 nucleotides read TGTGCCAGCAGCTTCGACAGGGGGCCGGGAAAACTGTTTTTT. Combining the CDR3 with reference TRBV5-4 and TRBJ1-4 gives the whole variable domain ETGVTQSPTHLIKTRGQQVTLRCSSQSGHNTVSWYQQALGQGPQFIFQYYREEENGRGNFPPRFSGLQFPNYSSELNVNALELDDSALYLCASSFDRGPGKLFFGSGTQLSVL.